The T cell receptor (beta chain) under discussion was sequenced for a study of cytomegalovirus exposure and HLA in healthy donors. The germline CDR1 and CDR2 sequences are LGHNT and FRNRAP. This CDR3 contains 12 residues. 13 Jbeta primers and 60 Vbeta primers were used for the PCR. TCRdb's copy holds only in-frame clones and misses some; the assay was immunoSEQ multiplex PCR. The sample holds more than 150,000 clones, 75% to 85% seen once. The gene calls are TRBV12-5 and TRBJ2-4, with D unclear. The sample consisted of PBMCs. The TCR originated in a girl aged 2 to 10 in good health and CMV-seropositive. The CDR3 sequence: CATPTSKNIQYF. CDR3 bases: TGTGCCACTCCTACCTCCAAAAACATTCAGTACTTC.